A single sample gave rise to the 17 T cell receptor beta chains below, sequenced in a study of T cell repertoires in cytomegalovirus infection. TCRdb processed the reads anew with MiXCR; each CDR3 protein has one entry. The table records around 240,000 distinct CDR3 sequences, roughly 22% of them present only once. Sequenced: CD8+ T cells from PBMCs. The receptors shown here come from a human donor in good health (CMV status not recorded). Some clones in this sample may be carry-over from other donors' samples.

This rearrangement joins TRBV7-4 to TRBJ2-1, with D perhaps TRBD2 (5 bases). Germline V gene lookup returns CDR1 SGHVT and CDR2 SQSDAQ. Trimming pared 5 bases from V and 4 bases from J, leaving 9 bases between. This CDR3 is built from 13 residues. CDR3 residues: CASSISEYNEQFF. The CDR3 DNA reads TGTGCCAGCAGCATTAGCGAATACAATGAGCAGTTCTTC.

The gene calls are TRBV6-6 and TRBJ2-1, with D perhaps TRBD1 (6 bases). Trimming took off 5 bases at V and 15 bases at J, with 14 bases between the two ends. CDR1 and CDR2 from the germline V gene are MNHNY and SVGAGI (reference sequence). This CDR3 has 11 amino acids. The CDR3 DNA reads as TGTGCCAGCAGTGTGGGGGCCCTGCGGTTCTTC. Amino acids: CASSVGALRFF.

Comments on this clonotype: Given a much more abundant clone one base away, this may be a read error. The chain recombines TRBV7-2 with TRBJ1-3, with D tentatively TRBD1 (6 bases). The germline V gene has CDR1 SGHTA and CDR2 FQGNSA. The CDR3 covers 18 residues. CDR3 nucleotides: TGTGCCAGCAGCTTATGGCCGGGACACCTTTACTCTGGAAACGCCATATATTTT. Protein product: CASSLWPGHLYSGNAIYF.

This chain links TRBV7-6 with TRBJ1-2, with a tentative D call TRBD1 (5 bases). V dropped 5 bases and J dropped 5 bases, with 9 bases sitting between them. The CDR3 extends over 12 amino acids. Germline lookup yields CDR1 SGHVS and CDR2 FNYEAQ. CDR3 region: CASSLGEYGYTF. The CDR3 nucleotides read TGTGCCAGCAGCCTAGGGGAGTATGGCTACACCTTC.

V is TRBV7-9 and J is TRBJ2-3, with D perhaps TRBD1 or TRBD2 (6 bases each). The CDR3 contains 16 residues. Germline values: CDR1 SEHNR, CDR2 FQNEAQ (reference sequence). The ends were cut back, 1 base at V and 4 bases at J, with 15 bases in the middle. CDR3 region: CASSLVEGGPPDTQYF. CDR3 in DNA: TGTGCCAGCAGCTTAGTGGAGGGGGGCCCCCCAGATACGCAGTATTTT.

Turning to this clonotype: This may stem from a read error, because a much larger clone lies one nucleotide away. V usage is TRBV11-1 and J usage is TRBJ2-1, with TRBD2 matching 13 bases. The CDR3 extends over 16 amino acids. Germline V gene lookup returns CDR1 SGHAT and CDR2 FQDESV (reference sequence). The CDR3 is CASSFGTSGEYNGQFF. CDR3 coding DNA: TGTGCCAGCAGCTTCGGGACTAGCGGGGAGTACAATGGGCAGTTCTTC. Together with reference TRBV11-1 and TRBJ2-1, the CDR3 gives the full variable domain: EAEVAQSPRYKITEKSQAVAFWCDPISGHATLYWYRQILGQGPELLVQFQDESVVDDSQLPKDRFSAERLKGVDSTLKIQPAELGDSAMYLCASSFGTSGEYNGQFFGPGTRLTVL.

This chain connects TRBV29-1 to TRBJ2-3; tentatively, D is TRBD2 (6 bases). The V gene's germline CDR1 is SQVTM and CDR2 ANQGSEA. Trimming removed 7 bases from V and 2 bases from J, with 22 bases in between. The length of the CDR3 is 16 residues. The CDR3 DNA is TGCAGCGCCCTTTGGGCGGGGATCCAAAACACAGATACGCAGTATTTT. Its protein is CSALWAGIQNTDTQYF.

A few counts support this clonotype. The chain is built from TRBV13 and TRBJ2-7; 9 bases map to TRBD2. The J segment lost 4 bases and the V segment lost 6 bases, leaving 10 bases of the junction unmatched. This CDR3 has 15 residues. CDR1 PRHDT and CDR2 FYEKMQ come from the germline V gene (reference sequence). DNA for the CDR3: TGTGCCAGCAGGAGTAGCGGGGGTGCGGGGTACGAGCAGTACTTC. This codes for CASRSSGGAGYEQYF.

This clonotype was picked up a small number of times. The rearrangement joins TRBV4-1 to TRBJ1-1; D is unresolved. Per the germline V gene, CDR1 is MGHRA and CDR2 is YSYEKL. The CDR3 is 14 amino acids. V shed 0 bases and J shed 5 bases, with 10 bases lying between them. The DNA for the CDR3 is TGCGCCAGCAGCCAAGAGGGAGTTCGAACTGAAGCTTTCTTT. Translation gives CASSQEGVRTEAFF.

A few counts support this clonotype. The chain couples TRBV4-3 to TRBJ2-1; 12 bases map to TRBD1. CDR1 and CDR2 (germline): LGHNA, YSLEER. J gave up 10 bases and V 8 bases, and 9 bases lay outside the gene matches. This CDR3 contains 14 residues. The CDR3 DNA follows: TGCGCCAGCTCCGGGACAGGGGGCCTCTGGGAGCAGTTCTTC. Amino acids: CASSGTGGLWEQFF.

This clonotype occurred once. V is TRBV7-6 and J is TRBJ2-7, with 11 positions matching TRBD1. CDR1 and CDR2 from the germline V gene are SGHVS and FNYEAQ. The length of the CDR3 is 15 residues. The V segment lost 4 bases and the J segment 6 bases; nucleotides outside the gene matches: 8. The CDR3 loop is CASSSSPGTGGEQYF. DNA of the CDR3: TGTGCCAGCAGCTCGAGCCCCGGGACAGGGGGCGAGCAGTACTTC.

This chain joins TRBV5-6 and TRBJ1-6; 9 positions agree with TRBD1. The germline gives CDR1 SGHDT, CDR2 YYEEEE. The CDR3 runs to 17 residues. V was clipped by 5 bases and J by 3 bases; unmatched bases: 9. This chain's CDR3 is CASSLYQGQGYNSPLHF. As DNA, the CDR3 is TGTGCCAGCAGTCTCTACCAGGGACAGGGCTATAATTCACCCCTCCACTTT.

The chain recombines TRBV2 with TRBJ2-7; D may be TRBD1 (6 bases). The CDR3 length is 15 residues. The germline CDR1 and CDR2 sequences are SNHLY and FYNNEI. The ends were cut back, 8 bases at V and 2 bases at J, with 19 bases in the middle. CDR3 nucleotides: TGTGCCAGCCTCCACACAGGGACGTCTCCCTACGAGCAGTACTTC. Translation gives CASLHTGTSPYEQYF.

The chain is built from TRBV2 and TRBJ2-5, with 9 bases matching TRBD2. Germline assignment: CDR1 SNHLY and CDR2 FYNNEI. This CDR3 spans 14 amino acids. After removal of 8 bases from V and 5 bases from J, the junction contained 9 bases not matched to a gene. The CDR3 spells CASSAGLAGETQYF. In nucleotides, the CDR3 is TGTGCCAGCTCCGCTGGGCTAGCGGGGGAGACCCAGTACTTC.

This clonotype has a handful of counts. J is TRBJ2-1 and V is TRBV27; 9 bases are shared with TRBD2. Germline V gene lookup returns CDR1 MNHEY and CDR2 SMNVEV (reference sequence). The CDR3 has 15 amino acids. Germline trimming cut 8 bases from V and 4 bases from J; bases unmatched to any gene: 9. DNA for the CDR3: TGTGCCAGCGCCAATAGCGGGGGCACGTACAATGAGCAGTTCTTC. This translates into CASANSGGTYNEQFF.

This chain connects TRBV9 to TRBJ2-2; 8 bases agree with TRBD1. The CDR3 is made up of 15 amino acids. V dropped 0 bases and J dropped 4; count of bases not matched to a gene: 2. Germline V gene lookup returns CDR1 SGDLS and CDR2 YYNGEE. CDR3 residues: CASSVGTGSTGELFF. The DNA for the CDR3 is TGTGCCAGCAGCGTAGGGACAGGGTCCACCGGGGAGCTGTTTTTT. The entire variable domain, with the rest obtained from reference TRBV9 and TRBJ2-2, is as follows: DSGVTQTPKHLITATGQRVTLRCSPRSGDLSVYWYQQSLDQGLQFLIQYYNGEERAKGNILERFSAQQFPDLHSELNLSSLELGDSALYFCASSVGTGSTGELFFGEGSRLTVL.

This clonotype was counted many times. The CDR3 sequence is CASSITGSHGYTF. In DNA form, the CDR3 reads TGTGCCAGTAGTATCACAGGGTCTCATGGCTACACCTTC. The rearrangement uses TRBV19 and TRBJ1-2, with D perhaps matching TRBD1 (6 bases). CDR3 length equals 13 residues. Germline V gene lookup returns CDR1 LNHDA and CDR2 SQIVND (reference sequence). With 3 bases removed from V and 6 bases from J, the gap between germline ends came to 11 bases. The full variable domain, completed using reference TRBV19 and TRBJ1-2, is DGGITQSPKYLFRKEGQNVTLSCEQNLNHDAMYWYRQDPGQGLRLIYYSQIVNDFQKGDIAEGYSVSREKKESFPLTVTSAQKNPTAFYLCASSITGSHGYTFGSGTRLTVV.